The rows below give T cell receptor beta chains drawn from one sample of a study of blood T cell repertoires in COVID-19. Repertoires were generated with immunoSEQ multiplex PCR, while TCRdb's copy carries only in-frame clones and drops some. The sample consists of about 73,000 clones, about 92% of them appearing once. The sample comprised peripheral blood. These receptors were obtained from a woman aged 80 or over with active or convalescent COVID-19. CDR3s include the opening cysteine and the closing phenylalanine or tryptophan. D genes are given only for firm matches. Size is omitted from some rows. Given values are once, few, many or a class for expanded clones.

D: TRBD1
size: .
J: TRBJ1-4
V: TRBV27
DNA: TGTGCCAGCCGTCCCTGGGGGACAGGGGATGAAAAACTGTTTTTT
CDR3: CASRPWGTGDEKLFF

D: TRBD1
size: once
J: TRBJ2-7
V: TRBV7-2
DNA: TGTGCCAGCAGCTTAGGGGGGACAGGTGGCTACGAGCAGTACTTC
CDR3: CASSLGGTGGYEQYF

D: .
size: .
J: TRBJ1-3
V: TRBV30
DNA: TGTGCCTGGAGCGCGGGGTCCGTCTCTGGAAACACCATATATTTT
CDR3: CAWSAGSVSGNTIYF

D: .
size: few
J: TRBJ1-2
V: TRBV27
DNA: TGTGCCAGCAGCTTCGGAGGGGGGGAGGTTGGCTACACCTTC
CDR3: CASSFGGGEVGYTF

D: TRBD1
size: .
J: TRBJ2-7
V: TRBV7-6
DNA: TGTGTCCCTACAGGGGAATACTACGAGCAGTACTTC
CDR3: CVPTGEYYEQYF

D: .
size: .
J: TRBJ2-7
V: TRBV7-3
DNA: TGTGCCAGCAGCTTGCCCCTGGAGGGGGCTCAGCAGTACTTC
CDR3: CASSLPLEGAQQYF

D: TRBD2
size: .
J: TRBJ2-7
V: TRBV27
DNA: TGTGCCACCCAATCGGAGCGGGGCAATAGAAGCTCCTACGAGCAGTACTTC
CDR3: CATQSERGNRSSYEQYF

D: .
size: .
J: TRBJ2-2
V: TRBV6-2/TRBV6-3
DNA: TGTGCCAGCAGCCACAAGGGGGAGCTGTTTTTT
CDR3: CASSHKGELFF

D: .
size: .
J: TRBJ2-7
V: TRBV18
DNA: TGTGCCAGCTCACCGGGACGGGGGAGCTCCTACGAGCAGTACTTC
CDR3: CASSPGRGSSYEQYF

D: TRBD1
size: .
J: TRBJ2-7
V: TRBV11-2
DNA: TGTGCCAGCAGCCGGACAGGGGGCTACGAGCAGTACTTC
CDR3: CASSRTGGYEQYF

D: TRBD1
size: .
J: TRBJ1-5
V: TRBV6-5
DNA: TGTGCCAGCAGCTCGGACAGGGTAGGGCCCCAGCATTTT
CDR3: CASSSDRVGPQHF

D: .
size: .
J: TRBJ2-5
V: TRBV5-1
DNA: TGCGCCAGCAGGAAAGACAGCGTAGAGACCCAGTACTTC
CDR3: CASRKDSVETQYF

D: .
size: .
J: TRBJ1-2
V: TRBV5-4
DNA: TGTGCCAGCAGCTTAACAGGGACCCTCTATGGCTACACCTTC
CDR3: CASSLTGTLYGYTF

D: .
size: .
J: TRBJ2-7
V: TRBV29-1
DNA: TGCAGCGTTGGTCAGGACAGCTCCTCCTACGAGCAGTACTTC
CDR3: CSVGQDSSSYEQYF

D: TRBD1
size: .
J: TRBJ2-7
V: TRBV3-1/TRBV3-2
DNA: TGTGCCAGCAGCCAAATGACAGGGGGCTACGAGCAGTACTTC
CDR3: CASSQMTGGYEQYF

D: .
size: .
J: TRBJ1-4
V: TRBV7-9
DNA: TGTGCCAGCGAGGCAGGGGACGATGAAAAACTGTTTTTT
CDR3: CASEAGDDEKLFF

D: .
size: .
J: TRBJ1-1
V: TRBV30
DNA: TGTGCCTGGAGTGACAGGCCGGTTCGGACTGAAGCTTTCTTT
CDR3: CAWSDRPVRTEAFF

D: TRBD2
size: .
J: TRBJ2-3
V: TRBV7-2
DNA: TGTGCCAGCACTCAGCGGGGGGTGAGCACAGATACGCAGTATTTT
CDR3: CASTQRGVSTDTQYF

D: TRBD1
size: .
J: TRBJ2-7
V: TRBV2
DNA: TGTGCCAGTTGGGACAGCTCCTACGAGCAGTACTTC
CDR3: CASWDSSYEQYF

D: .
size: .
J: TRBJ1-6
V: TRBV3-1/TRBV3-2
DNA: TGTGCCAGCAGCCGCGGGGCCCTGGATTCACCCCTCCACTTT
CDR3: CASSRGALDSPLHF

D: TRBD1
size: once
J: TRBJ2-3
V: TRBV6-5
DNA: TGTGCCAGCAGTCCGGGACAGAGCACAGATACGCAGTATTTT
CDR3: CASSPGQSTDTQYF

D: TRBD1
size: .
J: TRBJ1-1
V: TRBV9
DNA: TGTGCCAGCAGCCCCCGACAGGGAGTGAACACTGAAGCTTTCTTT
CDR3: CASSPRQGVNTEAFF

D: .
size: .
J: TRBJ1-3
V: TRBV3-1/TRBV3-2
DNA: TGTGCCAGCAGCCAGGGAGGTGGAAACACCATATATTTT
CDR3: CASSQGGGNTIYF

D: TRBD2
size: few
J: TRBJ2-1
V: TRBV7-2
DNA: TGTGCCAGCAGCTTAGGACTAGCGGGGGGGATTAACAATGAGCAGTTCTTC
CDR3: CASSLGLAGGINNEQFF

D: TRBD2
size: .
J: TRBJ2-1
V: TRBV11-2
DNA: TGTGCCAGCAGCCAAGGGCCCCGGGACTACAATTACAATGAGCAGTTCTTC
CDR3: CASSQGPRDYNYNEQFF

D: .
size: .
J: TRBJ1-6
V: TRBV6-1
DNA: TGTGCCAGCAGTGAAGGCTACAGGAATTCACCCCTCCACTTT
CDR3: CASSEGYRNSPLHF